This T cell receptor (beta chain) was sequenced during a study of a mutant IDH1 vaccine in newly diagnosed glioma. Study at large: Radiotherapy alone preceded vaccination by 4-6 weeks; alternatively, vaccination started with temozolomide cycles. Sex distribution of treated patients was approximately 60% male and approximately 38% female; mean age was around 40 years. Receipt of radiotherapy, temozolomide, or both preceded the study, and most received both.

Data came from immunoSEQ multiplex PCR; TCRdb stores just in-frame clones and leaves some out. The sample holds fewer than 30,000 clones, approximately 80% seen once. Time point in this sample: week 23, last vaccination. Vaccination used 300 ug of mutant IDH1 20-mer peptide per dose, with topical imiquimod. A note on this clone: Its antigen is not known.

Per the germline V gene, CDR1 is ENHRY and CDR2 is SYGVKD. The CDR3 extends over 13 amino acids. Trimming took 7 bases from V and 2 from J, leaving 11 bases between them. The receptor comes from a woman younger than 35 with glioma. The chain joins TRBV10-3 to TRBJ1-1; D is undetermined. Material: PBMCs, obtained from a glioma patient whose treatment included an IDH1 peptide vaccine. The CDR3 region has the DNA TGTGCCATCACCGACATGGGAAACACTGAAGCTTTCTTT. Its translation is CAITDMGNTEAFF.